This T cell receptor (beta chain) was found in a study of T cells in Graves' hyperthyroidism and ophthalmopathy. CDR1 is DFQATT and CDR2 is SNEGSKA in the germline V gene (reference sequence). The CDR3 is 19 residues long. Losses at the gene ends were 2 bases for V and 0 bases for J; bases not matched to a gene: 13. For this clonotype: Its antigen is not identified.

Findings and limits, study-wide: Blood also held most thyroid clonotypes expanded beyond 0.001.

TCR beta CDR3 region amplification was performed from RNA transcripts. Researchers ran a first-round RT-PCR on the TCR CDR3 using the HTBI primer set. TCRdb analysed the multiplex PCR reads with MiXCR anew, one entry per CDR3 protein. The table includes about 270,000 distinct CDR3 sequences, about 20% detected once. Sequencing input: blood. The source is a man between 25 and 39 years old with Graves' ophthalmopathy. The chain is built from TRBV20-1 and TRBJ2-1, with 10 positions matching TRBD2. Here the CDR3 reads CSARPPARSGRNSYNEQFF. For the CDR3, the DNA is TGCAGTGCTAGACCCCCCGCGCGTAGCGGGAGGAACTCCTACAATGAGCAGTTCTTC.